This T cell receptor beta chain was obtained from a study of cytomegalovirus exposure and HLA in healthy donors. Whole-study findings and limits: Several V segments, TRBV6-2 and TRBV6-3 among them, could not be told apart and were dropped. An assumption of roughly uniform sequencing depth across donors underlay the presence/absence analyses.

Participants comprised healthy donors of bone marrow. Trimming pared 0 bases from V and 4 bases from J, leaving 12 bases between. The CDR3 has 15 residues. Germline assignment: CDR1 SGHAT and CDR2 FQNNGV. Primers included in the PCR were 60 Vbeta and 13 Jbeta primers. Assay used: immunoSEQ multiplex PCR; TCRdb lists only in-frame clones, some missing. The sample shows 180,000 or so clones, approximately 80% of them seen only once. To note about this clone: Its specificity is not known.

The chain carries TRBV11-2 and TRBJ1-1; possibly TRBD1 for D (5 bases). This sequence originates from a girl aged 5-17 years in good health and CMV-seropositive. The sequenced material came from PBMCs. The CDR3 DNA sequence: TGTGCCAGCAGCTTAGAGCTTGGACATTCCACTGAAGCTTTCTTT. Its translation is CASSLELGHSTEAFF. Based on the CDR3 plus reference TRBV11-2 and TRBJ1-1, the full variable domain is EAGVAQSPRYKIIEKRQSVAFWCNPISGHATLYWYQQILGQGPKLLIQFQNNGVVDDSQLPKDRFSAERLKGVDSTLKIQPAKLEDSAVYLCASSLELGHSTEAFFGQGTRLTVV.